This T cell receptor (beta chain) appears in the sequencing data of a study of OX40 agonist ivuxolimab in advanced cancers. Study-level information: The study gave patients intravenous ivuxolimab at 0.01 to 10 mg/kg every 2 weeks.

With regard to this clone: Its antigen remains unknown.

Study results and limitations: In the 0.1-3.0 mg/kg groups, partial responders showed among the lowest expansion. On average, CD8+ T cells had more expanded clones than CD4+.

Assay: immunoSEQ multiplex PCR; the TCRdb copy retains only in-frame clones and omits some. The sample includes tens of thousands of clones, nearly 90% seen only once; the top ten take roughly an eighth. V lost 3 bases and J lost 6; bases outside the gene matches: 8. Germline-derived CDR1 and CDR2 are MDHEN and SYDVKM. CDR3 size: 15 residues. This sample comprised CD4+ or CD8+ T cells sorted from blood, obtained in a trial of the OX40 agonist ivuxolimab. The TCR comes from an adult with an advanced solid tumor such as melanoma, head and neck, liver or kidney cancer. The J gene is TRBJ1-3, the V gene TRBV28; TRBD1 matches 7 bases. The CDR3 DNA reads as TGTGCCAGCAGTTTTAACAGGGGTTGGGAAAACACCATATATTTT. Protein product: CASSFNRGWENTIYF. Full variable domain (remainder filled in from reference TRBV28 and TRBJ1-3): DVKVTQSSRYLVKRTGEKVFLECVQDMDHENMFWYRQDPGLGLRLIYFSYDVKMKEKGDIPEGYSVSREKKERFSLILESASTNQTSMYLCASSFNRGWENTIYFGEGSWLTVV.